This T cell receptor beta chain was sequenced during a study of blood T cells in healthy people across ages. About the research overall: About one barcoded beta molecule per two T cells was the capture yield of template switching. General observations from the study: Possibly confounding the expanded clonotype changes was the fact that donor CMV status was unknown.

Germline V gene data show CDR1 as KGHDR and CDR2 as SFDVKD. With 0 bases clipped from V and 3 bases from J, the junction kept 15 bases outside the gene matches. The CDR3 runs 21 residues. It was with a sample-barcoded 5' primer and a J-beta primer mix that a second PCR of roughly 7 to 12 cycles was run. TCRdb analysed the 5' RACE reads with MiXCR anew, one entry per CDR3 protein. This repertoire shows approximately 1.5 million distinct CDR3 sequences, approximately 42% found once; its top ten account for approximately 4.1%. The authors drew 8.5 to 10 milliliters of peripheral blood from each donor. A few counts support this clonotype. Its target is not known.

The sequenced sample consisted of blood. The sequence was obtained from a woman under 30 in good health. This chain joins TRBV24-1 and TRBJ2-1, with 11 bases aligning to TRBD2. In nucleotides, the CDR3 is TGTGCCACCAGTGATTTGCCATTGGGACTAGCGGACGGAAATCGCTACAATGAGCAGTTCTTC. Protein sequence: CATSDLPLGLADGNRYNEQFF.